This T cell receptor beta chain was obtained from a study of blood T cell repertoires in COVID-19. Study details: The United States, Italy and Spain were the sources of the acute and convalescent COVID-19 samples.

Profiling relied on immunoSEQ multiplex PCR, and the TCRdb table lists in-frame clones only, not all of them. The sample lists 100,000 to 150,000 clones, about 87% occurring once. Trimming at V came to 5 bases and at J to 0 bases, leaving 9 bases not matched to a gene. The germline CDR1 and CDR2 sequences are LNHDA and SQIVND (reference sequence). The CDR3 is 17 amino acids. This clone has a single count. The rearrangement uses TRBV19 and TRBJ1-5; 8 nucleotides align to TRBD1. The receptor comes from a man aged 45-65 years with acute or convalescent COVID-19. The source material was peripheral blood. The chain's CDR3 is CASSARRGPYSNQPQHF. DNA for the CDR3: TGTGCCAGTAGTGCACGCAGGGGGCCATATAGCAATCAGCCCCAGCATTTT.